This section outlines one TCR beta chain sequence together with its context. Original analysis: Counts of nucleated cells, estimated from reference gene primer amplification, were obtained. Produced via immunoSEQ multiplex PCR; TCRdb's table is partial and in-frame only. D and trimming were read from the DNA, whereas the V and J calls and clone size are those reported in that table. Among roughly 120,000 clones listed, roughly 72% were seen once. Enrollment of patients from Seattle took place during active infection, with longitudinal follow-up. This specimen belongs to a study of blood T cell repertoires in COVID-19. Study details: COVID-19 samples, acute and convalescent, were from the United States, Italy and Spain. In each case, the material was cDNA or gDNA derived from T cells, B-cell-depleted T cells, or PBMCs.

Germline values: CDR1 KGHSH, CDR2 LQKENI. V lost 1 base and J 0 bases, leaving 7 bases between the germline ends. The CDR3 covers 16 residues. Material for sequencing was peripheral blood. V is TRBV18 and J is TRBJ2-6; D is possibly TRBD2 (5 bases). This clonotype was sampled from an older man with COVID-19, enrolled during active disease. CDR3 coding DNA: TGTGCCAGCTCACCACTCCGGGACTCTGGGGCCAACGTCCTGACTTTC. This codes for CASSPLRDSGANVLTF.